Listed below are T cell receptor beta chains from one sample, sequenced in a study of T cell repertoires in cytomegalovirus infection. TCRdb reprocessed the reads with MiXCR, giving one entry per CDR3 protein. The profile shows hundreds of thousands of distinct CDR3 sequences, 15% to 20% of them singletons. Sample: PBMCs. These receptors were collected from a human donor in good health (CMV status not recorded). Some clones in this sample may be carry-over from other donors' samples. CDR3s leave out the opening cysteine and the closing phenylalanine or tryptophan.

>TRBV7-2|TRBJ1-3
ASSPRQAVSGNTIY
>TRBV6-6|TRBJ2-5
ASSFTSGKETQY
>TRBV6-1|TRBJ2-1
ASSLDRDRAYNEQF
>TRBV7-9|TRBJ2-2
ASLGGSTGELF
>TRBV7-2|TRBJ2-1
ASSTLAGAYNEQF
>TRBV27|TRBJ2-3
ASRIWAAASTDTQY
>TRBV20-1|TRBJ2-1
SAPPALHEQF
>TRBV6-2/TRBV6-3|TRBJ1-2
ASSPTGSGYT
>TRBV28|TRBJ2-5
ASSSLFQTQY
>TRBV28|TRBJ2-1
ASSGPREQF
>TRBV27|TRBJ1-1
ATKPRAGQPHYEAF
>TRBV6-5|TRBJ1-1
ASKPGQVLSEAF
>TRBV7-2|TRBJ1-1
ASSPDRLTEAF